Listed below are T cell receptor beta chains from one sample, sequenced in a study of blood T cells in healthy people across ages. TCRdb ran MiXCR on the 5' RACE reads and lists one entry per CDR3 protein. The data contain hundreds of thousands of distinct CDR3 sequences, approximately 59% of them singletons. Sequenced input: blood. All receptors come from a man in his 60s in good health. Both conserved end residues are part of each CDR3. Fields, in order: J gene, D gene, clone size, V gene, CDR3 DNA, CDR3 protein. A D gene is named only where the DNA matches it firmly. The size of a clone is reported for some rows only, either as once, few or many, or as a class for expanded clones.

j_call: TRBJ2-7
d_call: TRBD1
clone_size: -
v_call: TRBV6-1
cdr3_nt: TGTGCCAGCAGTGAGAGACAGGGAGAGCAGTACTTC
cdr3_aa: CASSERQGEQYF

j_call: TRBJ1-2
d_call: TRBD1
clone_size: -
v_call: TRBV4-2
cdr3_nt: TGTGCCAGCAGCCAAGAGGGGGACAGGGATCCCTATGGCTACACCTTC
cdr3_aa: CASSQEGDRDPYGYTF

j_call: TRBJ2-1
d_call: TRBD2
clone_size: -
v_call: TRBV9
cdr3_nt: TGTGCCAGCAGCGTAGTAGGGCTAGCGGGGGGCCAGCAGTTCTTC
cdr3_aa: CASSVVGLAGGQQFF

j_call: TRBJ2-5
d_call: -
clone_size: -
v_call: TRBV20-1
cdr3_nt: TGCAGTGCTGGGGCCCGCTTCCAAGAGACCCAGTACTTC
cdr3_aa: CSAGARFQETQYF

j_call: TRBJ1-2
d_call: -
clone_size: once
v_call: TRBV24-1
cdr3_nt: TGTGCCAGTGATCCCGGGCGGTCGGATGGCTACACCTTC
cdr3_aa: CASDPGRSDGYTF

j_call: TRBJ2-1
d_call: TRBD2
clone_size: -
v_call: TRBV9
cdr3_nt: TGTGCCAGCAGCACCACTAGCGCGTCTCCCAATGAGCAGTTCTTC
cdr3_aa: CASSTTSASPNEQFF

j_call: TRBJ1-2
d_call: -
clone_size: -
v_call: TRBV5-1
cdr3_nt: TGCGCCACCCGAAGGGCAGGGTCCTCTGGCGATGGCTACACCTTC
cdr3_aa: CATRRAGSSGDGYTF

j_call: TRBJ1-2
d_call: -
clone_size: -
v_call: TRBV7-9
cdr3_nt: TGTGCCAGCAGCTTAGAGGGATTGCGTGGCTACACCTTC
cdr3_aa: CASSLEGLRGYTF

j_call: TRBJ2-5
d_call: TRBD2
clone_size: few
v_call: TRBV9
cdr3_nt: TGTGCCAGCAGCGCCGGACTAGCGGGGGGGCAAGAGACCCAGTACTTC
cdr3_aa: CASSAGLAGGQETQYF

j_call: TRBJ1-6
d_call: -
clone_size: few
v_call: TRBV6-5
cdr3_nt: TGTGCCAGCAGCCAACGGAGGGATAATAATTCACCCCTCCACTTT
cdr3_aa: CASSQRRDNNSPLHF

j_call: TRBJ2-3
d_call: -
clone_size: -
v_call: TRBV9
cdr3_nt: TGTGCCAGCAGCCCCCTCGTGATCCGAGATACGCAGTATTTT
cdr3_aa: CASSPLVIRDTQYF

j_call: TRBJ2-7
d_call: -
clone_size: -
v_call: TRBV9
cdr3_nt: TGTGCCAGCAGCCTAGACTGGGCCTACGAGCAGTACTTC
cdr3_aa: CASSLDWAYEQYF

j_call: TRBJ2-5
d_call: TRBD2
clone_size: few
v_call: TRBV12-3/TRBV12-4
cdr3_nt: TGTGCCAGCAGTAGAACACGGGGGGGCGGGGAGACCCAGTACTTC
cdr3_aa: CASSRTRGGGETQYF

j_call: TRBJ1-2
d_call: TRBD1
clone_size: -
v_call: TRBV20-1
cdr3_nt: TGCAGTGCGGGGACAGGGGGCGCTGATGGCTACACCTTC
cdr3_aa: CSAGTGGADGYTF

j_call: TRBJ1-2
d_call: -
clone_size: few
v_call: TRBV10-3
cdr3_nt: TGTGCCATCAGTGATCAGATAAACTATGGCTACACCTTC
cdr3_aa: CAISDQINYGYTF

j_call: TRBJ1-1
d_call: -
clone_size: few
v_call: TRBV14
cdr3_nt: TGTGCCAGCAGCCAAGACAGAACGGGGGGAGCTTTCTTT
cdr3_aa: CASSQDRTGGAFF

j_call: TRBJ1-6
d_call: -
clone_size: many
v_call: TRBV28
cdr3_nt: TGTGCCACCACAGCCCTCACGAATTCACCCCTCCACTTT
cdr3_aa: CATTALTNSPLHF

j_call: TRBJ2-3
d_call: -
clone_size: -
v_call: TRBV12-3/TRBV12-4
cdr3_nt: TGTGCCAGCAGGCCCGCAGGGTCGGCAGATACGCAGTATTTT
cdr3_aa: CASRPAGSADTQYF

j_call: TRBJ2-1
d_call: TRBD1
clone_size: once
v_call: TRBV15
cdr3_nt: TGTGCCACCACCCTAGACAGGGGGAGGCTAAATGAGCAGTTCTTC
cdr3_aa: CATTLDRGRLNEQFF

j_call: TRBJ2-3
d_call: TRBD2
clone_size: -
v_call: TRBV7-2
cdr3_nt: TGTGCCGGCAGCGCCAGACTAGCGGGGGGAGATACGCAGTATTTT
cdr3_aa: CAGSARLAGGDTQYF

j_call: TRBJ2-7
d_call: TRBD1
clone_size: few
v_call: TRBV4-2
cdr3_nt: TGTGCCAGCAGCCAAGGGACAGGGCAAGGCTACGAGCAGTACTTC
cdr3_aa: CASSQGTGQGYEQYF

j_call: TRBJ2-5
d_call: -
clone_size: -
v_call: TRBV6-6
cdr3_nt: TGTGCCACCACTAACAGGGCCGGGGAGACCCAGTACTTC
cdr3_aa: CATTNRAGETQYF

j_call: TRBJ1-5
d_call: -
clone_size: -
v_call: TRBV28
cdr3_nt: TGTGCCAGCAGTTATACGGGCGACAGAGCTCGTCAGCCCCAGCATTTT
cdr3_aa: CASSYTGDRARQPQHF

j_call: TRBJ2-5
d_call: -
clone_size: -
v_call: TRBV20-1
cdr3_nt: TGCAGTGCTCTGAACCTACAAGAGACCCAGTACTTC
cdr3_aa: CSALNLQETQYF

j_call: TRBJ2-7
d_call: TRBD1
clone_size: -
v_call: TRBV4-2
cdr3_nt: TGTGCCAGCAGCCATGCGCCTGTGGACAGGGTTGGGGACGAGCAGTACTTC
cdr3_aa: CASSHAPVDRVGDEQYF

j_call: TRBJ1-1
d_call: -
clone_size: -
v_call: TRBV5-1
cdr3_nt: TGCGCCAGCAGCTTACCCCAGGGCACTGAAGCTTTCTTT
cdr3_aa: CASSLPQGTEAFF

j_call: TRBJ1-6
d_call: -
clone_size: -
v_call: TRBV7-2
cdr3_nt: TGTGCCAGCAGCTTAGTGGGACCGAGGAGCTCCTATAATTCACCCCTCCACTTT
cdr3_aa: CASSLVGPRSSYNSPLHF

j_call: TRBJ2-5
d_call: -
clone_size: once
v_call: TRBV5-1
cdr3_nt: TGCGCCAGCAGCACAGGGAGGAAAGAGACCCAGTACTTC
cdr3_aa: CASSTGRKETQYF

j_call: TRBJ2-3
d_call: -
clone_size: -
v_call: TRBV29-1
cdr3_nt: TGCAGCGGGGCGCTAGCGACGGGAGATACGCAGTATTTT
cdr3_aa: CSGALATGDTQYF